Reported below is one T cell receptor (beta chain). Its target is not known. The sample comes from a study of T-cell memory formation after mild COVID-19. Across the whole study: Clusters were largely donor specific.

TCRdb recomputed calls from the 5' RACE reads with MiXCR, one row per CDR3 protein. The table shows 150,000 to 200,000 distinct CDR3 sequences, with around 10% occurring only once. CDR3 length: 18 residues. Overall study findings and caveats: Clones that contracted from day 15 to 85 were balanced CD4/CD8, while later expanders leaned CD4+. The authors did not confirm SARS-CoV-2 specificity of second-wave clones peaking day 37.

Sequenced material: PBMCs or a T cell subset sorted from them (not recorded which). The receptor's source is a man between 18 and 35 years old who had mild COVID-19 (a few samples of this study predate the infection). Cell type and time point are not known. This chain joins TRBV3-2 and TRBJ2-7; TRBD2 is the table's D call, not checked against the DNA. TRBV3-2 is deemed a pseudogene. CDR3 protein: CASSQEVPSLVGRYEQYV. The CDR3 coding sequence is TGTGCCAGCAGCCAAGAAGTACCCTCGCTGGTGGGGAGGTACGAGCAGTACGTC.